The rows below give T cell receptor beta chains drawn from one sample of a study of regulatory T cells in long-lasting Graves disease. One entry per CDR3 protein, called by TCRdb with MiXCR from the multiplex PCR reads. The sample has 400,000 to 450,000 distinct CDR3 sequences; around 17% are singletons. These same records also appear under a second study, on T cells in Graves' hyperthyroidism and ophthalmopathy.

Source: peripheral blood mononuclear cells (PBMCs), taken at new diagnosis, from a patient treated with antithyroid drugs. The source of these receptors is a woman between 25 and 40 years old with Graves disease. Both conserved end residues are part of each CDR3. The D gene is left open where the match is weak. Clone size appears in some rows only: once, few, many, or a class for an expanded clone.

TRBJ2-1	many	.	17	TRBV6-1	CASRLGSLSTVYNEQFF	TGTGCCAGCAGATTGGGCTCCCTGAGCACGGTCTACAATGAGCAGTTCTTC
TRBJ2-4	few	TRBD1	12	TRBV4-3	CASRDRANIQYF	TGCGCCAGCCGGGACAGGGCGAACATTCAGTACTTC
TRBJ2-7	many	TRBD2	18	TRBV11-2	CASSPSWTSGMSEWEQYF	TGTGCCAGCAGCCCCTCGTGGACTAGCGGAATGAGTGAGTGGGAGCAGTACTTC
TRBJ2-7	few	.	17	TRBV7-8	CASSRNPRDINSIEQYF	TGTGCCAGCAGCAGAAACCCCCGGGACATTAATTCCATCGAGCAGTACTTC
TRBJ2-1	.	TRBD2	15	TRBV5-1	CASSFGGSIVNEQFF	TGCGCCAGCAGCTTTGGCGGGAGTATTGTCAATGAGCAGTTCTTC
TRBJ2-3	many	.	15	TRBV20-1	CSATRVGSSTDTQYF	TGCAGTGCTACCCGGGTGGGATCTAGCACAGATACGCAGTATTTT
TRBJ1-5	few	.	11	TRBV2	CASSVGLAQHF	TGTGCCAGCAGTGTAGGCCTGGCCCAGCATTTT
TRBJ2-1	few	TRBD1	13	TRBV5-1	CASSFTGDHEQFF	TGCGCCAGCAGCTTTACAGGGGACCATGAGCAGTTCTTC
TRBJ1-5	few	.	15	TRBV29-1	CSVAAGTVSNQPQHF	TGCAGCGTAGCCGCCGGGACGGTTAGCAATCAGCCCCAGCATTTT
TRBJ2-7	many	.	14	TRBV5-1	CASSFKDRTYEQYF	TGCGCCAGCAGCTTCAAGGACAGAACCTACGAGCAGTACTTC
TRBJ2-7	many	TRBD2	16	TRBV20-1	CSARVNRGLAPRKQYF	TGCAGTGCTAGAGTTAACAGGGGACTAGCTCCCCGTAAGCAGTACTTC
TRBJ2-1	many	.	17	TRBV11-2	CASSLGLNPSSYNEQFF	TGTGCCAGCAGCTTAGGCCTAAACCCTAGCTCCTACAATGAGCAGTTCTTC
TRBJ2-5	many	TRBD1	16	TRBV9	CASSSWTGKRGETQYF	TGTGCCAGCAGCTCTTGGACAGGGAAGCGTGGAGAGACCCAGTACTTC
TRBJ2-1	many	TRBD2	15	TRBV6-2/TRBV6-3	CASSYTGTSGNEQFF	TGTGCCAGCAGTTACACCGGGACTAGCGGCAATGAGCAGTTCTTC
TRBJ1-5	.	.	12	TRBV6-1	CASIDTSGPQHF	TGTGCCAGCATAGATACTTCGGGGCCCCAGCATTTT
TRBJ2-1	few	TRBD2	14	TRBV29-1	CSGALAGFSNEQFF	TGCAGCGGAGCACTAGCGGGTTTTTCCAATGAGCAGTTCTTC
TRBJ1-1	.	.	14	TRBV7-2	CASSLSGGGLEAFF	TGTGCCAGCAGCTTAAGCGGCGGGGGGCTTGAAGCTTTCTTT
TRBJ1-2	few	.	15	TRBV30	CAWSVDRHNPYGYTF	TGTGCCTGGAGTGTAGACAGGCATAATCCCTATGGCTACACCTTC
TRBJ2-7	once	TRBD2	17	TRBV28	CASSFSGTSGRFHEQCF	TGTGCCAGCAGTTTTTCGGGGACTAGCGGGAGATTCCACGAGCAGTGCTTC
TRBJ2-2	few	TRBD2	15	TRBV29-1	CSVPGGSSHTGELFF	TGCAGCGTGCCGGGGGGGAGCTCCCACACCGGGGAGCTGTTTTTT
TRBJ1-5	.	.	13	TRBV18	CASSPPNDQPQHF	TGTGCCAGCTCACCACCGAACGATCAGCCCCAGCATTTT
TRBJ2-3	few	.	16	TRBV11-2	CASSQMKVNGTDTQYF	TGTGCCAGCAGCCAAATGAAGGTTAATGGCACAGATACGCAGTATTTT
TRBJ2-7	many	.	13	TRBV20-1	CSASGSFTYEQYF	TGCAGTGCTAGTGGGAGTTTCACCTACGAGCAGTACTTC
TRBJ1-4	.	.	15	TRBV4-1	CASSQDQRGLEKLFF	TGCGCCAGCAGCCAAGATCAGAGGGGTTTGGAAAAACTGTTTTTT
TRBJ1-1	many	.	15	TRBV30	CAWSPSALMNTEAFF	TGTGCCTGGAGCCCATCAGCGCTTATGAACACTGAAGCTTTCTTT
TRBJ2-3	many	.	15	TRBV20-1	CSARAVPEPTDTQYF	TGCAGTGCTAGGGCTGTCCCTGAGCCTACAGATACGCAGTATTTT
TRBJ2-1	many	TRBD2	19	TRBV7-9	CASSSGTSGRSPSRNEQFF	TGTGCCAGCAGCTCCGGGACTAGCGGGAGATCTCCTTCCCGGAATGAGCAGTTCTTC
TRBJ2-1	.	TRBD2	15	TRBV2	CASREGLAGVSEQFF	TGTGCCAGCAGGGAGGGGTTAGCGGGAGTAAGTGAGCAGTTCTTC
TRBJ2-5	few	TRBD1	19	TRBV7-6	CASSPGTGGVFGFQETQYF	TGTGCCAGCAGCCCAGGAACAGGGGGCGTCTTCGGGTTCCAAGAGACCCAGTACTTC
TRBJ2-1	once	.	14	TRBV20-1	CSARDDSHYNEHFF	TGCAGTGCTAGAGACGACAGCCACTACAATGAGCACTTCTTC
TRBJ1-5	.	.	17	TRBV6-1	CASTGRGAPISNQPQHF	TGTGCCAGCACCGGGAGGGGGGCGCCTATTTCGAATCAGCCCCAGCATTTT
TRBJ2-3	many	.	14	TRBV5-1	CASSLEGTTDTQYF	TGCGCCAGCAGCTTGGAGGGGACCACAGATACGCAGTATTTT
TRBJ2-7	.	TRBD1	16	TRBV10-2	CASKSSFGTGGYEQYF	TGCGCCAGCAAGTCGTCGTTTGGGACAGGGGGTTACGAGCAGTACTTC
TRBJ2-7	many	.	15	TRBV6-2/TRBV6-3	CASRARTGTGLRQYF	TGTGCCAGCAGGGCGAGGACCGGGACCGGATTGCGGCAGTACTTC
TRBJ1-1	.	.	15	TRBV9	CASSVRANLNTEAFF	TGTGCCAGCAGCGTGAGAGCCAACTTGAACACTGAAGCTTTCTTT
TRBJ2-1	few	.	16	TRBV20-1	CSARGASRGYNNEQFF	TGCAGTGCTAGGGGGGCTAGCAGAGGGTACAACAATGAGCAGTTCTTC
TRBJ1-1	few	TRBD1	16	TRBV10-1	CASTNPTISGGTEAFF	TGCGCCAGCACTAACCCGACGATCTCAGGGGGCACTGAAGCTTTCTTT
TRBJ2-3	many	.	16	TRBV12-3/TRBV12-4	CASSPKDPLWSDTQYF	TGTGCCAGCAGCCCCAAGGACCCCCTTTGGTCAGATACGCAGTATTTT
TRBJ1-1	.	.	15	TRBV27	CASSLNRVLATEAFF	TGTGCCAGCAGTTTAAATCGGGTCCTCGCCACTGAAGCTTTCTTT
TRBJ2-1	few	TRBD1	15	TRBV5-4	CASSTKDRVDNEQFF	TGTGCCAGCAGCACCAAGGACAGGGTCGACAATGAGCAGTTCTTC
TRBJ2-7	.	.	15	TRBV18	CASSPRRTNLHEQYF	TGTGCCAGCTCACCACGGAGGACAAATCTACACGAGCAGTACTTC